This TCR beta chain appears in the sequencing data of a study of T cell repertoires in cytomegalovirus infection (dated by TCRdb to between 2018 and 2021). With regard to the full study: Because public TCR beta signatures pointed to carriage of CMV infection together with the matching HLA type, the HLA type of each donor mattered for the analysis.

Points on this clonotype: It lacks a known antigen. Base qualities are not provided; no much larger clone lies one nucleotide away.

On the study overall, not on this receptor specifically: In the ex vivo response, HLA-C-restricted CMV-specific TCR beta clonotypes were dominant, and in two of eight donors the single most frequent clonotype came from this HLA-C-restricted group. In both this cohort and an independent cohort of over 350 donors, the cumulative frequency of public TCR beta family members distinguished carriers of CMV infection plus the relevant HLA type.

The sequencer listed for this sample is Illumina HiSeq 1500. Through fastp at Q25 and MiXCR, TCRdb rebuilt clones from the public reads, retaining in-frame beta chains. Duplicate CDR3 protein sequences are folded into a single record with the most common DNA and genes. The sample has about 740,000 distinct CDR3 sequences on record, roughly a third of them singletons. Of the sample, roughly 2.8% is held by the ten largest clones. CDR1 and CDR2, per the germline V gene, are SGHRS and YFSETQ. The CDR3 covers 15 residues, taking in both the cysteine and the phenylalanine. Just the 45-base CDR3 DNA is kept, in frame starting at base 1. The junction carries 14 bases between V and J, which are trimmed by 4 bases and 3 bases respectively.

Rearrangement joined TRBV5-1 to TRBJ2-1, with no reliable assignment of the D segment. The source is a human donor in good health (CMV status not recorded). Some clones in this sample may be carry-over from other donors' samples. The sequencing sample was made of PBMCs. The CDR3 has the sequence CASSRTTTGYNEQFF. The bases are TGCGCCAGCAGCAGAACAACAACTGGCTACAATGAGCAGTTCTTC. The full variable domain, completed from the reference TRBV5-1 and TRBJ2-1 proteins outside the CDR3, reads KAGVTQTPRYLIKTRGQQVTLSCSPISGHRSVSWYQQTPGQGLQFLFEYFSETQRNKGNFPGRFSGRQFSNSRSEMNVSTLELGDSALYLCASSRTTTGYNEQFFGPGTRLTVL.